The 5 T cell receptor beta chains presented below share a single source sample, sequenced in a study of molecular identifiers for immune sequencing clone quantification. TCRdb called the PCR reads again in MiXCR, with one record for every CDR3 protein. The top ten hold 0.84% of the sample, which has about half a million distinct CDR3 sequences, about 21% seen once. The sample taken for sequencing was naive CD8+ T cells from blood, with Jurkat cell RNA spiked in. Documented subset: FACS-sorted CD8+CD4-CCR7+CD45RA+ naive T cells. These receptors all stem from a human donor in good health. Some libraries in this study had Jurkat cell RNA spiked in.

The table lists this clonotype with many counts. The CDR3 DNA follows: TGCGCCAGCAGTCGAGAAAATGAGCAGTTCTTC. Translated: CASSRENEQFF. The rearrangement uses TRBV4-1 and TRBJ2-1; no definite D call. CDR1 MGHRA and CDR2 YSYEKL come from the germline V gene. V was pared by 6 bases and J by 7 bases, with 7 bases between. CDR3 length: 11 residues.

At least ten counts were recorded for this clonotype. V is TRBV12-3 or TRBV12-4 and J is TRBJ2-2; TRBD1 aligns across 7 bases. The trim removed 6 bases at V and 5 bases at J, leaving 9 bases unmatched. CDR3 length: 15 amino acids. CDR3 coding DNA: TGTGCCAGCAGCCCCCTAGGGGGCAGGACCGGGGAGCTGTTTTTT. It encodes CASSPLGGRTGELFF.

This clonotype was counted a few times. The CDR3, as DNA: TGTGCCATAGGGGACGGGGATACCTACAATGAGCAGTTCTTC. Translating it yields CAIGDGDTYNEQFF. The chain carries TRBV12-3 or TRBV12-4 and TRBJ2-1; D is perhaps TRBD1 or TRBD2 (5 bases each). The CDR3 totals 14 residues. V shed 10 bases and J shed 2 bases, with 15 bases lying between them.

This clonotype was detected ten times or more. This chain links TRBV5-6 with TRBJ1-5, with D possibly being TRBD1 (6 bases). This CDR3 is 13 amino acids long. CDR1 and CDR2 from the germline V gene are SGHDT and YYEEEE. V was shortened by 7 bases and J by 5 bases, with 13 bases between the two germline ends. Written as DNA, the CDR3 is TGTGCCAGCGGCACGGGGGGCTATCAGCCCCAGCATTTT. Protein: CASGTGGYQPQHF.

There are a few counts of this clonotype. The CDR3 region is CASSERQPPNTEAFF. The CDR3 bases are TGTGCCAGCAGTGAAAGACAGCCCCCTAACACTGAAGCTTTCTTT. The chain recombines TRBV2 with TRBJ1-1, with D perhaps matching TRBD1 (5 bases). Deletions cut 2 bases from V and 2 bases from J, with 12 bases between. The CDR3 is 15 amino acids. Germline V gene sequence: CDR1 SNHLY, CDR2 FYNNEI.